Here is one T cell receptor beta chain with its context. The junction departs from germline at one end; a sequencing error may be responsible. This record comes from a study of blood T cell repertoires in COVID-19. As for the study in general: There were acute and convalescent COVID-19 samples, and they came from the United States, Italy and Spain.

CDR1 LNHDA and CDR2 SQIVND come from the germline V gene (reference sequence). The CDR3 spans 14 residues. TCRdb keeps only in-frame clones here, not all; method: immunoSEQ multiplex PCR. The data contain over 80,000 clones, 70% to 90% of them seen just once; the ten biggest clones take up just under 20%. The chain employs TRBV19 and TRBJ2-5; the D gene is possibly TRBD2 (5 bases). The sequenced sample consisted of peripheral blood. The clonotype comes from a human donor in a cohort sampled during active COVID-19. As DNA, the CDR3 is TGTGCCAGTAGTTTAGACTACCCCAGGGAGACCCAGTACTTC. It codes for CASSLDYPRETQYF.